Following are 14 T cell receptor beta chains from one sample sequenced in a study of blood T cell repertoires in COVID-19. Libraries were prepared by immunoSEQ multiplex PCR; TCRdb keeps only in-frame clonotypes and omits some of them. This sample has about 200,000 clones; around nine tenths occur once, and the top ten carry 20% to 25%. The sample comprised peripheral blood. The origin of the receptors is a man aged 55-75 years with active or convalescent COVID-19.

This sequence joins TRBV5-1 and TRBJ1-1, with 9 bases matching TRBD1. The CDR3 totals 15 residues. Germline V gene data show CDR1 as SGHRS and CDR2 as YFSETQ. V was clipped by 3 bases and J by 7 bases; unmatched bases: 10. The CDR3 reads CASSSNPTGGYEAFF. CDR3 DNA: TGCGCCAGCAGCTCCAATCCGACAGGGGGTTATGAAGCTTTCTTT.

The chain combines TRBV5-1 with TRBJ1-2; 8 bases line up with TRBD1. The CDR3 runs to 14 residues. Germline V gene lookup returns CDR1 SGHRS and CDR2 YFSETQ. Trimming took 4 bases from V and 6 from J; bases not matched to a gene: 8. CDR3 coding DNA: TGCGCCAGCAGCAAGGACAGGGCGTACAATGGCTACACCTTC. Its protein product is CASSKDRAYNGYTF.

The genes are TRBV1 and TRBJ1-5; TRBD1 is the table's D call and was not checked against the DNA. TRBV1 is designated a pseudogene. The CDR3 runs to 14 residues. The CDR3 here is CTSSRGTDNQPQHF. CDR3 DNA sequence: TGCACCAGCAGCCGAGGGACAGACAATCAGCCCCAGCATTTT.

This sequence joins TRBV3-1 (or the pseudogene TRBV3-2) and TRBJ1-6, with 9 positions matching TRBD1. The ends lost 4 bases at V and 7 bases at J; junction bases unmatched: 2. Germline loops: CDR1 LGHDT, CDR2 YNNKEL (reference sequence). This CDR3 region has 14 residues. CDR3 residues: CASSLTGGNSPLHF. Here the CDR3 DNA reads TGTGCCAGCAGCCTTACAGGGGGCAATTCACCCCTCCACTTT.

V usage is TRBV30 and J usage is TRBJ2-4, with a tentative D call TRBD2 (6 bases). There are 14 residues in the CDR3. Germline loops: CDR1 GTSNPN, CDR2 SVGIG (reference sequence). Deletions cut 7 bases from V and 0 bases from J, with 13 bases between. CDR3 loop: CASKAGPAKNIQYF. As DNA, the CDR3 is TGTGCCTCGAAAGCGGGCCCAGCCAAAAACATTCAGTACTTC.

This sequence joins TRBV3-1 (or the pseudogene TRBV3-2) and TRBJ2-7; tentative D call: TRBD1 (5 bases). V lost 7 bases and J 3 bases, leaving 13 bases between the germline ends. This CDR3 region has 13 residues. Germline values: CDR1 LGHDT, CDR2 YNNKEL (reference sequence). The CDR3, as DNA: TGTGCCAGCAACCGCCAGGGTAGCTACGAGCAGTACTTC. Residues: CASNRQGSYEQYF.

The chain combines TRBV5-1 with TRBJ1-4, with 10 bases lining up with TRBD1. J was trimmed by 8 bases and V by 4 bases; bases with no gene match: 5. The CDR3 extends over 14 amino acids. From germline, CDR1 is SGHRS and CDR2 YFSETQ. CDR3 amino acids: CASSPRTGGEKLFF. DNA for the CDR3: TGCGCCAGCAGCCCCCGGACAGGGGGGGAAAAACTGTTTTTT.

The gene calls are TRBV21-1 and TRBJ2-5; TRBD1 is taken as the D call from the table, unchecked against the DNA. TRBV21-1 represents a pseudogene. CDR3 size: 18 residues. The CDR3 here is CASREIPGQGGVGETQYF. CDR3 coding DNA: TGTGCCAGCAGAGAAATTCCGGGACAGGGAGGAGTTGGGGAGACCCAGTACTTC.

This clone was detected once. J is TRBJ1-6 and V is TRBV14; D is ambiguous. Germline CDR1 and CDR2: SGHDN and FVKESK. This CDR3 has 14 amino acids. V lost 1 base to trimming and J lost 7 bases, with 8 bases between them. The CDR3 spells CASSQAVRNSPLHF. The CDR3 nucleotides read TGTGCCAGCAGCCAAGCGGTTCGCAATTCACCCCTCCACTTT.

This chain links TRBV6-2 or TRBV6-3 with TRBJ1-2, with TRBD1 identical over 9 bases. The CDR3 spans 17 residues. The germline gives CDR1 MNHEY, CDR2 SVGEGT. V trimming: 4 bases; J trimming: 3 bases; junction bases outside the gene matches: 12. The CDR3 DNA follows: TGTGCCAGCAGTTCCCCCCTAGAATGGACAGGGGACTATGGCTACACCTTC. Its translation is CASSSPLEWTGDYGYTF.

V and J are TRBV7-6 and TRBJ2-6; 7 positions match TRBD1. V shed 5 bases, J shed 0 bases, and the junction held 16 bases outside the gene matches. Germline CDR1 SGHVS, CDR2 FNYEAQ. This CDR3 contains 20 residues. CDR3 residues: CASSLSFSDDRASGANVLTF. As DNA, the CDR3 is TGTGCCAGCAGCCTCTCCTTCTCAGACGACAGGGCCTCTGGGGCCAACGTCCTGACTTTC.

DNA for the CDR3: TGTGCCAGCAGCACGGGAGTCCTAAATGAGCAGTTCTTC. This codes for CASSTGVLNEQFF. J is TRBJ2-1 and V is TRBV5-5, with D tentatively TRBD2 (6 bases). This CDR3 contains 13 residues. V lost 4 bases to trimming and J lost 7 bases, with 12 bases between them. Germline lookup yields CDR1 SGHKS and CDR2 YYEKEE (reference sequence).

The V gene is TRBV6-1, the J gene TRBJ2-1, with a tentative D call TRBD1 (5 bases). The V end lost 0 bases, the J end lost 4 bases, and 13 bases lay between the germline ends. The germline V gene encodes CDR1 MNHNS and CDR2 SASEGT. CDR3 length: 16 amino acids. CDR3 in amino acids: CASSEAAPDNYNEQFF. The DNA for the CDR3 is TGTGCCAGCAGTGAAGCGGCTCCGGACAATTACAATGAGCAGTTCTTC.

J is TRBJ1-2 and V is TRBV6-4; TRBD1 aligns across 9 bases. Germline V CDR1 and CDR2: MRHNA, SNTAGT. This CDR3 has 13 amino acids. V trimming: 6 bases; J trimming: 4 bases; junction bases outside the gene matches: 3. The CDR3 protein is CASRGTGTYGYTF. Here the CDR3 DNA reads TGTGCCAGCAGAGGGACAGGGACCTATGGCTACACCTTC.